Listed below are T cell receptor beta chains from one sample, sequenced in a study of T cells after posttransplantation cyclophosphamide. Sequenced by immunoSEQ multiplex PCR; TCRdb stores in-frame clones only, minus some. Recorded here are roughly 3,000 clones, none singletons. The sample here was PBMCs, taken 84 days after allogeneic stem cell transplant with posttransplant cyclophosphamide. These TCRs come from a female patient aged 40 to 55 who received an allogeneic stem cell transplant from a related donor, was CMV-positive, and had no GVHD. Some T cells may possibly be graft donor cells. Both conserved end residues are part of each CDR3. D genes are given only for firm matches. Clone sizes are given selectively: once, few, many, or a class where the clone is expanded.

v_gene,abundance,d_gene,j_gene,CDR3aa,CDR3nt
TRBV5-6,many,NA,TRBJ2-7,CASRGLANEQYF,TGTGCCAGCAGAGGTCTAGCGAACGAGCAGTACTTC
TRBV12-3/TRBV12-4,NA,TRBD1,TRBJ1-5,CASSPPGIRDRSNQPQHF,TGTGCCAGCAGTCCCCCCGGGATCCGGGACAGGTCGAATCAGCCCCAGCATTTT
TRBV2,many,NA,TRBJ1-3,CASSEIIQENTIYF,TGTGCCAGCAGTGAAATAATACAGGAAAACACCATATATTTT
TRBV27,many,TRBD1,TRBJ1-1,CASSFRYRGFNTEAFF,TGTGCCAGCAGTTTCCGTTACAGGGGATTTAACACTGAAGCTTTCTTT
TRBV4-2,NA,TRBD2,TRBJ2-3,CASSFSWGGSTDTQYF,TGTGCCAGCAGCTTCTCTTGGGGGGGGAGCACAGATACGCAGTATTTT
TRBV7-9,few,NA,TRBJ2-5,CASSLSQGGRETQYF,TGTGCCAGCAGCTTAAGCCAGGGTGGTCGAGAGACCCAGTACTTC
TRBV18,medium-sized,NA,TRBJ1-2,CASSPPAGTNYGYTF,TGTGCCAGCTCACCACCGGCAGGGACTAACTATGGCTACACCTTC
TRBV5-6,many,TRBD2,TRBJ2-7,CASSFAGAYEQYF,TGTGCCAGCAGCTTCGCGGGAGCCTACGAGCAGTACTTC
TRBV7-8,many,TRBD1,TRBJ2-1,CASSSRTGRHNEQFF,TGTGCCAGCAGCTCAAGGACAGGGCGGCACAATGAGCAGTTCTTC
TRBV7-9,many,TRBD1,TRBJ2-2,CASRKGQARANTGELFF,TGTGCCAGCAGAAAGGGACAGGCCAGGGCGAACACCGGGGAGCTGTTTTTT
TRBV9,many,TRBD1,TRBJ1-1,CASSERAGTVNTEAFF,TGTGCCAGCAGCGAGAGGGCAGGGACAGTGAACACTGAAGCTTTCTTT
TRBV19,many,NA,TRBJ1-5,CARSIDRYYSNQPQHF,TGTGCCAGATCCATAGACAGGTACTATAGCAATCAGCCCCAGCATTTT
TRBV28,many,NA,TRBJ1-2,CASSSPPTNYGYTF,TGTGCCAGCAGTTCCCCCCCCACTAACTATGGCTACACCTTC
TRBV5-6,NA,NA,TRBJ1-2,CASSPGRGYGYTF,TGTGCCAGCAGCCCAGGGAGGGGCTATGGCTACACCTTC
TRBV28,many,NA,TRBJ2-3,CASSLAPGSATNRDTQYF,TGTGCCAGCAGTTTGGCCCCGGGGAGCGCGACCAATCGGGATACGCAGTATTTT
TRBV28,NA,TRBD1,TRBJ1-2,CATLYGQGGHGYTF,TGTGCCACCCTCTACGGACAGGGCGGGCATGGCTACACCTTC
TRBV2,many,NA,TRBJ1-4,CASSTNRDGEQLFF,TGTGCCAGCAGTACTAACAGGGATGGTGAACAACTGTTTTTT
TRBV28,many,NA,TRBJ1-5,CASSSLISALGNQPQHF,TGTGCCAGCAGTTCCCTCATTTCCGCGCTAGGCAATCAGCCCCAGCATTTT
TRBV2,many,NA,TRBJ1-2,CASSEEGDRDYYTF,TGTGCCAGCAGTGAGGAGGGAGATCGAGACTACTACACCTTC
TRBV5-1,many,TRBD1,TRBJ2-1,CASSFRDRGWNEQFF,TGCGCCAGCAGCTTCCGGGACAGGGGATGGAATGAGCAGTTCTTC
TRBV7-2,many,TRBD2,TRBJ2-2,CASSRTRANTGELFF,TGTGCCAGCAGCCGGACTAGAGCGAACACCGGGGAGCTGTTTTTT
TRBV13,NA,NA,TRBJ2-6,CASSLGSAGPGANVLTF,TGTGCCAGCAGCTTAGGATCGGCAGGGCCGGGGGCCAACGTCCTGACTTTC
TRBV5-1,many,NA,TRBJ1-3,CASSQAGSGNTIYF,TGCGCCAGCAGCCAGGCAGGGTCTGGAAACACCATATATTTT
TRBV9,many,TRBD1,TRBJ2-7,CAISFKQGTAYEQYF,TGTGCCATTAGTTTCAAACAGGGGACGGCCTACGAGCAGTACTTC
TRBV14,medium-sized,NA,TRBJ2-1,CASSLGQIAWNEQFF,TGTGCCAGCAGCCTAGGACAAATAGCATGGAATGAGCAGTTCTTC
TRBV6-5,many,NA,TRBJ2-5,CASSPTRETQYF,TGTGCCAGCAGTCCCACTCGGGAGACCCAGTACTTC
TRBV9,many,NA,TRBJ1-4,CASSVSGTRNEKLFF,TGTGCCAGCAGCGTGTCGGGGACAAGGAATGAAAAACTGTTTTTT
TRBV27,NA,TRBD2,TRBJ2-3,CASSLFPAGGPADTQYF,TGTGCCAGCAGTTTATTTCCTGCGGGGGGGCCCGCAGATACGCAGTATTTT
TRBV5-6,many,NA,TRBJ1-6,CASSFINSPLHF,TGTGCCAGCAGCTTTATTAATTCACCCCTCCACTTT
TRBV28,many,NA,TRBJ1-3,CASGSTASGNTIYF,TGTGCCAGCGGATCGACAGCCTCTGGAAACACCATATATTTT
TRBV7-8,many,NA,TRBJ1-2,CASSLVVRGSGYGYTF,TGTGCCAGCAGCTTAGTGGTTAGGGGATCGGGCTATGGCTACACCTTC
TRBV2,many,NA,TRBJ2-7,CASNRASYEQYF,TGTGCCAGCAATAGGGCATCCTACGAGCAGTACTTC
TRBV4-2,many,TRBD2,TRBJ2-5,CASSRNAGLSGGGETQYF,TGTGCCAGCAGCCGGAATGCCGGACTTAGCGGGGGGGGAGAGACCCAGTACTTC
TRBV11-2,few,NA,TRBJ1-1,CASGRGPRVSGTEAFF,TGTGCCAGCGGACGTGGGCCCAGGGTGTCGGGCACTGAAGCTTTCTTT
TRBV29-1,many,TRBD1,TRBJ2-2,CSASRQGAGITGELFF,TGCAGCGCCTCGAGACAGGGGGCAGGAATAACCGGGGAGCTGTTTTTT
TRBV6-1,many,TRBD1,TRBJ2-1,CASSLGGLSYNEQFF,TGTGCCAGCAGCCTAGGGGGCCTCTCCTACAATGAGCAGTTCTTC
TRBV27,many,TRBD2,TRBJ2-1,CASSSSGLAGNEQFF,TGTGCCAGCAGTTCTTCAGGACTAGCGGGCAATGAGCAGTTCTTC
TRBV11-3,many,TRBD1,TRBJ2-5,CASSPRDSWETQYF,TGTGCCAGCAGCCCCCGGGACAGTTGGGAGACCCAGTACTTC
TRBV7-9,many,NA,TRBJ1-4,CASSLGQVNEKLFF,TGTGCCAGCAGCTTAGGACAGGTTAATGAAAAACTGTTTTTT
TRBV9,many,TRBD1,TRBJ2-7,CASSFEQGTAYEQYF,TGTGCCAGCAGTTTCGAACAGGGGACGGCCTACGAGCAGTACTTC
TRBV9,NA,NA,TRBJ2-7,CVIIFKQKTAYEQYF,TGTGTCATTATTTTCAAACAGAAGACGGCATACGAGCAGTACTTC
TRBV7-9,many,NA,TRBJ1-3,CASSETVSGNTIYF,TGTGCCAGCAGCGAGACAGTTTCTGGAAACACCATATATTTT
TRBV13,many,NA,TRBJ2-6,CASSRLMNRGGSGANVLTF,TGTGCCAGCAGCCGGCTAATGAACAGGGGGGGCTCTGGGGCCAACGTCCTGACTTTC